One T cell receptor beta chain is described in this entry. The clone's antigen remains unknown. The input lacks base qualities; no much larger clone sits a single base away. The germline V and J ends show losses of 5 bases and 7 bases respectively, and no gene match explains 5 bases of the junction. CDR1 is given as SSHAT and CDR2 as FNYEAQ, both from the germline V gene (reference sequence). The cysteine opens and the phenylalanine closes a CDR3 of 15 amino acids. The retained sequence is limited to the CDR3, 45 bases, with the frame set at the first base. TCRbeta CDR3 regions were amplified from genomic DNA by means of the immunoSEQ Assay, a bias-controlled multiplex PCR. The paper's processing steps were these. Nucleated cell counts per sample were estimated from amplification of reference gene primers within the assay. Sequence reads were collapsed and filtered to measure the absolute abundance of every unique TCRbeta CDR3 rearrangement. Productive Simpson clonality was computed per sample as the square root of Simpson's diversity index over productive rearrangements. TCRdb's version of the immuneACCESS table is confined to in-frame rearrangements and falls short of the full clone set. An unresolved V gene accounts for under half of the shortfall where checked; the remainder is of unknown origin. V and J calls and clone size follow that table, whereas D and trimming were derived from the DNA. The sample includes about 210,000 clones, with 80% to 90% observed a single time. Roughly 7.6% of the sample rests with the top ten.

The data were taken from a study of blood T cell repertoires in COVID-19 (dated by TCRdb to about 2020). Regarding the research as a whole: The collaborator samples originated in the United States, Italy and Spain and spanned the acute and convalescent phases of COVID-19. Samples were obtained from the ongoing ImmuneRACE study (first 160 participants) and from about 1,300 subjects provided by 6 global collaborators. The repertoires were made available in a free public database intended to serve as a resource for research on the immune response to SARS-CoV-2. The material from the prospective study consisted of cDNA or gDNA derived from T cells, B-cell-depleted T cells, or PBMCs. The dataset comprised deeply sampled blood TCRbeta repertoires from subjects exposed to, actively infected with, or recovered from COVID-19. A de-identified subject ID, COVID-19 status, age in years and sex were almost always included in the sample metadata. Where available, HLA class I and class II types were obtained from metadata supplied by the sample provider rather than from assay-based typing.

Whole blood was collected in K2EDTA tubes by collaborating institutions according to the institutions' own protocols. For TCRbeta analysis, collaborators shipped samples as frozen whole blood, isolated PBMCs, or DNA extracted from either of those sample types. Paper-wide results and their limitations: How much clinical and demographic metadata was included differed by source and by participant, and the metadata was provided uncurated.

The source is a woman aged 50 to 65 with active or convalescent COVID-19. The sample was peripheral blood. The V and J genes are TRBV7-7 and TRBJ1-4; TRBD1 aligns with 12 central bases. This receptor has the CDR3 CASSPGTGGTEKLFF. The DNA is TGTGCCAGCAGCCCTGGGACAGGGGGCACTGAAAAACTGTTTTTT.